These 14 T cell receptor beta chains were sequenced from one sample in a study of CD8+CD57+ T cells in acquired aplastic anemia. Patients selected for sequencing had displayed CD8+CD57+ cell expansion by flow cytometry. Genomic DNA acted as the template from which TCR beta VDJ combination and CDR3 sequence profiling were carried out. TCRdb reprocessed the reads with MiXCR, giving one entry per CDR3 protein. Of 150,000 to 200,000 distinct CDR3 sequences listed, 45% to 55% are singletons. Sequencing was performed on sorted CD4+, CD8+, or CD8+CD57+ T cells (not recorded which) from PBMCs. These receptor sequences come from a human donor with aplastic anemia.

The CDR3 sequence is CASSSSDRRYGYTF. The CDR3 nucleotides are TGTGCCAGCAGTTCCTCGGACAGGCGTTATGGCTACACCTTC. The rearrangement uses TRBV12-3 or TRBV12-4 and TRBJ1-2, with TRBD1 matching over 7 bases. The CDR3 extends over 14 amino acids. Trimming at V came to 4 bases and at J to 5 bases, leaving 7 bases not matched to a gene.

This clonotype was detected ten times or more. The J gene is TRBJ2-3, the V gene TRBV7-9, with unresolved D. This CDR3 is built from 13 residues. Germline V gene lookup returns CDR1 SEHNR and CDR2 FQNEAQ (reference sequence). The germline V and J ends were trimmed by 7 bases and 2 bases, with 10 bases remaining between them. DNA for the CDR3: TGTGCCAGCACCCTAGAAGTCACAGATACGCAGTATTTT. It specifies CASTLEVTDTQYF.

This clonotype was found many times. The CDR3 region has the DNA TGTGCCACCAGCCTCCAGGGTCGCCTCGACTATGGCTACACCTTC. This encodes CATSLQGRLDYGYTF. V usage is TRBV15 and J usage is TRBJ1-2; possibly TRBD1 for D (5 bases). The CDR3 runs to 15 residues. The germline V gene encodes CDR1 LNHNV and CDR2 YYDKDF (reference sequence). Trimming cost V 5 bases and J 3 bases, with 16 bases left between them.

The V gene is TRBV5-8, the J gene TRBJ2-5; TRBD2 aligns across 7 bases. In germline, CDR1 is SGHTS, CDR2 YDEGEE. V shed 0 bases, J shed 5 bases, and the junction held 7 bases outside the gene matches. The CDR3 covers 15 residues. Written as DNA, the CDR3 is TGTGCCAGCAGCTTGGGGGACTATCCTCCGGAGACCCAGTACTTC. Its translation is CASSLGDYPPETQYF.

The chain uses TRBV25-1 and TRBJ1-4; D gene ambiguous. CDR1 is MGHDK, CDR2 SYGVNS, per germline. This CDR3 region has 14 residues. Trimming took off 2 bases at V and 10 bases at J, with 14 bases between the two ends. CDR3 protein: CASSENSALVKLFF. CDR3 in DNA: TGTGCCAGCAGTGAAAACAGCGCGCTGGTAAAACTGTTTTTT.

The rearrangement joins TRBV6-4 to TRBJ2-1; D is undetermined. Germline V gene sequence: CDR1 MRHNA, CDR2 SNTAGT. V lost 3 bases to trimming and J lost 12 bases, with 15 bases between them. This CDR3 region has 13 residues. For the CDR3, the DNA is TGTGCCAGCAGTGAGGGTGCCACAGATACGCAGTTCTTC. This translates into CASSEGATDTQFF.

This clonotype came up many times. The chain uses TRBV6-5 and TRBJ1-2; no definite D call. Germline V gene data show CDR1 as MNHEY and CDR2 as SVGAGI. V was cut by 5 bases and J by 3 bases, with 10 bases left in between. The CDR3 has 13 amino acids. CDR3 sequence (DNA): TGTGCCAGCAGTCCCGGGTTCGACTATGGCTACACCTTC. It yields the protein CASSPGFDYGYTF.

The chain uses TRBV5-1 and TRBJ1-6; unclear D gene. Germline V gene data show CDR1 as SGHRS and CDR2 as YFSETQ. The CDR3 spans 14 residues. V was trimmed by 0 bases and J by 10 bases, leaving 11 bases between them. CDR3 loop: CASSLGAAESPLHF. CDR3 DNA: TGCGCCAGCAGCTTGGGGGCGGCGGAATCACCCCTCCACTTT.

The chain is built from TRBV5-1 and TRBJ2-3; 14 bases line up with TRBD2. This CDR3 comprises 19 residues. V was clipped by 0 bases and J by 1 base; unmatched bases: 7. Per the germline V gene, CDR1 is SGHRS and CDR2 is YFSETQ. CDR3 sequence reads: CASSLGRLAGGLGTDTQYF. CDR3 nucleotide sequence: TGCGCCAGCAGCTTGGGGAGACTAGCGGGGGGGCTGGGCACAGATACGCAGTATTTT.

This clonotype appeared many times. The chain has TRBV20-1 and TRBJ1-2; D is perhaps TRBD1 (6 bases). Germline V gene lookup returns CDR1 DFQATT and CDR2 SNEGSKA (reference sequence). CDR3 length: 15 residues. V was pared by 0 bases and J by 8 bases, with 19 bases between. In nucleotides, the CDR3 is TGCAGTGCTAGAGATTCAGGGTTCTCTAGGGGGGGCTACACCTTC. Translation: CSARDSGFSRGGYTF.

This clonotype was seen repeatedly, ten times or more. This chain links TRBV7-2 with TRBJ1-5, with no clear D. V lost 1 base and J 6 bases, leaving 7 bases between the germline ends. This CDR3 comprises 13 residues. CDR1 SGHTA and CDR2 FQGNSA come from the germline V gene. The CDR3 sequence: CASSLGAVQPQHF. DNA for the CDR3: TGTGCCAGCAGCTTAGGGGCCGTTCAGCCCCAGCATTTT.

The V and J genes are TRBV18 and TRBJ1-4; D gene ambiguous. The CDR3 has 15 residues. Germline V gives CDR1 KGHSH, CDR2 LQKENI. The V end lost 3 bases, the J end lost 4 bases, and 12 bases lay between the germline ends. CDR3 sequence reads: CASSPSGDINEKLFF. CDR3 nucleotides: TGTGCCAGCTCACCGTCAGGAGACATTAATGAAAAACTGTTTTTT. Complete variable domain (other parts from reference TRBV18 and TRBJ1-4): NAGVMQNPRHLVRRRGQEARLRCSPMKGHSHVYWYRQLPEEGLKFMVYLQKENIIDESGMPKERFSAEFPKEGPSILRIQQVVRGDSAAYFCASSPSGDINEKLFFGSGTQLSVL.

The V gene is TRBV24-1, the J gene TRBJ2-1; tentatively, D is TRBD1 or TRBD2 (5 bases each). The CDR3 covers 15 residues. Deletions cut 4 bases from V and 5 bases from J, with 14 bases between. The germline CDR1 and CDR2 sequences are KGHDR and SFDVKD. The CDR3 is CATSDGVGTHNEQFF. DNA of the CDR3: TGTGCCACCAGTGACGGGGTGGGGACCCACAATGAGCAGTTCTTC.

As for this clonotype: The junction departs from germline at one end; a sequencing error may be responsible. The J gene is TRBJ2-3, the V gene TRBV7-2; 9 bases agree with TRBD2. CDR3 length: 14 amino acids. CDR1 and CDR2 from the germline V gene are SGHTA and FQGNSA. This chain's CDR3 is CASSLGLAADTQCF. The CDR3 DNA sequence: TGTGCCAGCAGCTTAGGACTAGCGGCAGATACGCAGTGTTTT.